The 19 T cell receptor beta chains listed next were all sequenced from one sample in a study of T-cell memory formation after mild COVID-19. TCRdb redid the calling of the 5' RACE reads with MiXCR, one entry per CDR3 protein. Counted here are roughly 600,000 distinct CDR3 sequences, 18% occurring once; the ten biggest clones make up about 11%. The sequencing input was PBMCs or a T cell subset sorted from them (not recorded which). Receptors were obtained from an adult woman who had mild COVID-19 (a few samples of this study predate the infection). Cell type and time point are not known.

V gene TRBV9 combines with J gene TRBJ2-1; perhaps TRBD2 as D (5 bases). Germline CDR1 is SGDLS and CDR2 is YYNGEE. Trimming took off 4 bases at V and 4 bases at J, with 21 bases between the two ends. This CDR3 spans 17 amino acids. The CDR3 sequence: CASSSAGGSALYNEQFF. In DNA, the CDR3 is TGTGCCAGCAGCTCCGCGGGCGGGTCAGCCCTATACAATGAGCAGTTCTTC.

The J gene is TRBJ1-5, the V gene TRBV15; the D gene is possibly TRBD1 (5 bases). Germline CDR1 and CDR2: LNHNV and YYDKDF (reference sequence). Deletions cut 6 bases from V and 7 bases from J, with 13 bases between. The CDR3 is 13 residues long. The CDR3 protein is CATRSRGSQPQHF. In DNA, the CDR3 is TGTGCCACCAGGTCCCGGGGGAGCCAGCCCCAGCATTTT.

A few counts support this clonotype. V and J are TRBV20-1 and TRBJ1-1; D possibly corresponds to TRBD1 (5 bases). V was clipped by 3 bases and J by 4 bases, with 15 bases between them. The CDR3 has 14 amino acids. Looked up from germline, CDR1 is DFQATT and CDR2 is SNEGSKA (reference sequence). The CDR3 DNA reads as TGCAGTGCTAGCCCAGGGCCCATGGGCACTGAAGCTTTCTTT. Its translation is CSASPGPMGTEAFF.

The rearrangement joins TRBV4-1 to TRBJ2-1; possibly TRBD1 or TRBD2 for D (5 bases each). CDR3 length: 16 amino acids. Germline V lookup: CDR1 MGHRA, CDR2 YSYEKL. V lost 3 bases and J 8 bases, leaving 20 bases between the germline ends. In DNA form, the CDR3 reads TGCGCCAGCAGCCACAACTCCGGGACGGCTGACCATGAGCAGTTCTTC. Encoded protein: CASSHNSGTADHEQFF.

The sample holds a few counts of this clonotype. The CDR3 loop is CASSSISVAVDTGELFF. In DNA, the CDR3 is TGTGCCAGCAGCTCTATCTCCGTAGCGGTCGACACCGGGGAGCTGTTTTTT. The chain uses TRBV7-2 and TRBJ2-2; D may be TRBD2 (6 bases). Trimming removed 4 bases at V and 3 bases at J, with 18 bases between. The CDR3 length is 17 residues. Germline assignment: CDR1 SGHTA and CDR2 FQGNSA.

This clonotype was seen only a few times. The CDR3 here is CASSLVGMGGYEQYF. As DNA, the CDR3 is TGTGCCAGCAGCTTAGTGGGGATGGGGGGCTACGAGCAGTACTTC. This rearrangement joins TRBV7-2 to TRBJ2-7, with a weak D call TRBD2 (6 bases). The CDR3 runs to 15 residues. V gave up 1 base and J gave up 3 bases, with 13 bases separating them. Germline-derived CDR1 and CDR2 are SGHTA and FQGNSA.

The chain recombines TRBV12-3 or TRBV12-4 with TRBJ1-1, with 9 nucleotides matching TRBD1. The CDR3 loop spans 15 amino acids. V gave up 5 bases and J gave up 0 bases; unmatched junction bases: 4. The CDR3 loop reads CASSRDRDLNTEAFF. As DNA, the CDR3 is TGTGCCAGCAGTAGGGACAGGGACCTGAACACTGAAGCTTTCTTT.

The V gene is TRBV20-1, the J gene TRBJ2-7; possibly TRBD2 for D (5 bases). The CDR3 is 13 residues long. Deletions cut 5 bases from V and 0 bases from J, with 11 bases between. The germline CDR1 and CDR2 sequences are DFQATT and SNEGSKA (reference sequence). The CDR3 DNA sequence: TGCAGTGCTGCAGGACTGAACTCCTACGAGCAGTACTTC. As protein: CSAAGLNSYEQYF.

This clonotype was counted a few times. The chain combines TRBV29-1 with TRBJ2-1; possibly TRBD1 for D (7 bases). V lost 6 bases, J lost 7 bases, and 13 bases lay in between. The CDR3 loop spans 12 amino acids. Per the germline V gene, CDR1 is SQVTM and CDR2 is ANQGSEA. Here the CDR3 reads CSVGAGGNEQFF. CDR3 nucleotides: TGCAGCGTCGGGGCAGGGGGGAATGAGCAGTTCTTC.

This clonotype has more than one count but fewer than ten. The chain joins TRBV5-1 to TRBJ2-5; TRBD2 might be the D (7 bases). The CDR3 is made up of 16 amino acids. The V end was cut by 0 bases, the J end by 2 bases, with 14 bases between. Germline CDR1 SGHRS, CDR2 YFSETQ. The CDR3 DNA reads TGCGCCAGCAGCTTGGGCACAGCGGGGACACAAGAGACCCAGTACTTC. This translates into CASSLGTAGTQETQYF. Using reference TRBV5-1 and TRBJ2-5 for the parts outside the CDR3, the full variable domain is KAGVTQTPRYLIKTRGQQVTLSCSPISGHRSVSWYQQTPGQGLQFLFEYFSETQRNKGNFPGRFSGRQFSNSRSEMNVSTLELGDSALYLCASSLGTAGTQETQYFGPGTRLLVL.

The genes are TRBV12-3 or TRBV12-4 and TRBJ2-5, with TRBD2 matching over 14 bases. The CDR3 spans 15 residues. Trimming cost V 1 base and J 5 bases; bases outside gene matches: 0. In DNA, the CDR3 is TGTGCCAGCAGTTTAGGGACTAGCGGGAGGGAGACCCAGTACTTC. It is translated as CASSLGTSGRETQYF.

This clonotype showed up just a few times. CDR3 amino acids: CASSSGTGTTTGELFF. The CDR3 DNA follows: TGTGCCAGCAGTTCCGGGACAGGGACAACGACCGGGGAGCTGTTTTTT. J is TRBJ2-2 and V is TRBV6-6; TRBD1 aligns across 9 bases. V lost 4 bases, J lost 5 bases, and 8 bases stayed unmatched. From germline, CDR1 is MNHNY and CDR2 SVGAGI (reference sequence). The CDR3 has 16 residues.

The chain couples TRBV24-1 to TRBJ2-6, with 9 bases identical to TRBD1. Germline CDR1 KGHDR, CDR2 SFDVKD. Losses at the gene ends were 1 base for V and 0 bases for J; bases not matched to a gene: 6. The length of the CDR3 is 19 residues. CDR3 loop: CATSDFPGTGPSGANVLTF. CDR3 nucleotide sequence: TGTGCCACCAGTGATTTTCCCGGGACAGGGCCCTCTGGGGCCAACGTCCTGACTTTC.

This clonotype was seen once. The J gene is TRBJ1-1, the V gene TRBV5-4; TRBD1 might be the D (6 bases). V dropped 4 bases and J dropped 6 bases, with 16 bases sitting between them. The germline V gene encodes CDR1 SGHNT and CDR2 YYREEE (reference sequence). This CDR3 contains 14 residues. The CDR3 is CASSHRTDPPEAFF. The CDR3 nucleotides are TGTGCCAGCAGCCACCGGACAGACCCCCCTGAAGCTTTCTTT.

CDR3 sequence (DNA): TGTGCCAGCAGTGAAGCTGGGGTTGGGGGGACTGAAGCTTTCTTT. Its translation: CASSEAGVGGTEAFF. The gene calls are TRBV6-1 and TRBJ1-1; D might be TRBD1 (5 bases). Trimming took off 0 bases at V and 5 bases at J, with 13 bases between the two ends. The CDR3 is made up of 15 amino acids. Germline V lookup: CDR1 MNHNS, CDR2 SASEGT.

The chain couples TRBV19 to TRBJ1-3; D remains unclear. Trimming cost V 6 bases and J 0 bases, with 12 bases left between them. The CDR3 totals 15 residues. Germline values: CDR1 LNHDA, CDR2 SQIVND (reference sequence). The CDR3 bases are TGTGCCAGTAGCCCCATATCGAGCTCTGGAAACACCATATATTTT. This gives the protein CASSPISSSGNTIYF.

The V and J genes are TRBV28 and TRBJ2-7; TRBD1 might be the D (6 bases). The V gene lost 5 bases and the J gene lost 2 bases, with 13 bases spanning the gap. The CDR3 contains 14 residues. CDR1 and CDR2 (germline): MDHEN, SYDVKM. The CDR3 here is CASSPSGHPYEQYF. As DNA, the CDR3 is TGTGCCAGCAGTCCATCGGGACATCCCTACGAGCAGTACTTC. Variable domain in full (rest from reference TRBV28 and TRBJ2-7): DVKVTQSSRYLVKRTGEKVFLECVQDMDHENMFWYRQDPGLGLRLIYFSYDVKMKEKGDIPEGYSVSREKKERFSLILESASTNQTSMYLCASSPSGHPYEQYFGPGTRLTVT.

This clonotype has only a few counts. This chain joins TRBV5-4 and TRBJ1-2; TRBD1 is a possible D gene (6 bases). Trimming left V 2 bases short and J 7 bases short, with 15 bases between. CDR1 is SGHNT and CDR2 is YYREEE in the germline V gene (reference sequence). The CDR3 has 14 amino acids. This chain's CDR3 is CASSFGLGGLGYTF. The DNA of the CDR3 is TGTGCCAGCAGCTTTGGCTTGGGGGGCCTTGGCTACACCTTC.

The chain couples TRBV3-1 to TRBJ1-6, with 9 bases fitting TRBD1. This CDR3 has 14 amino acids. V dropped 4 bases and J dropped 9; count of bases not matched to a gene: 4. Germline V gives CDR1 LGHDT, CDR2 YNNKEL (reference sequence). CDR3 bases: TGTGCCAGCAGCCGCGGGACAGGGATTTCACCCCTCCACTTT. Translating gives CASSRGTGISPLHF.